Shown below are 20 T cell receptor beta chains from a single sample sequenced in a study of human T cells and chemical hapten exposure. Time point of the sample: pre-sensitization, week 0. The treatment was: therapeutic diphenylcyclopropenone sensitization with weekly scalp DPC. TCRdb reprocessed the RACE reads with MiXCR, giving one entry per CDR3 protein. The sample carries over 300,000 distinct CDR3 sequences, 4% to 6% recorded once. The sample was whole blood, taken in connection with sensitization to the hapten diphenylcyclopropenone (DPC). The receptors stem from a woman in her forties or fifties with alopecia areata. Some clones in this sample may be carry-over from other donors' samples.

This chain connects TRBV12-3 or TRBV12-4 to TRBJ2-7; 12 bases match TRBD2. Trimming cost V 1 base and J 2 bases; bases outside gene matches: 0. The CDR3 extends over 15 amino acids. The CDR3 region has the DNA TGTGCCAGCAGTTTAGGGACTAGCGGGACCTACGAGCAGTACTTC. Translated: CASSLGTSGTYEQYF.

The chain links TRBV28 to TRBJ1-1; 11 bases fit TRBD1. The CDR3 contains 16 residues. The V and J ends lost 7 bases and 4 bases, in that order; junction bases with no gene match: 11. Germline V lookup: CDR1 MDHEN, CDR2 SYDVKM. In DNA, the CDR3 is TGTGCCAGCACCAAGGACAGGGGGCGCCGGGGCACTGAAGCTTTCTTT. This gives the protein CASTKDRGRRGTEAFF.

The gene calls are TRBV20-1 and TRBJ2-7; the D gene could be TRBD1 or TRBD2 (6 bases each). V was shortened by 2 bases and J by 3 bases, with 14 bases between the two germline ends. CDR3 length equals 14 residues. Germline values: CDR1 DFQATT, CDR2 SNEGSKA (reference sequence). CDR3 sequence: CSARSGGERYEQYF. In nucleotides, the CDR3 is TGCAGTGCTAGATCCGGGGGCGAGCGCTACGAGCAGTACTTC.

This clonotype has ten or more counts. The chain recombines TRBV6-1 with TRBJ2-3, with unresolved D. There are 15 residues in the CDR3. Germline V CDR1 and CDR2: MNHNS, SASEGT. V gave up 6 bases and J gave up 0 bases, with 13 bases separating them. CDR3: CASRLDEASTDTQYF. In DNA, the CDR3 is TGTGCCAGCAGGTTGGACGAAGCTAGCACAGATACGCAGTATTTT.

This clonotype was found many times. The DNA of the CDR3 is TGTGCCAGCAGTTGGGCAGCCCAAGAGACCCAGTACTTC. It yields the protein CASSWAAQETQYF. J is TRBJ2-5 and V is TRBV25-1; D is undetermined. The CDR3 extends over 13 amino acids. V lost 5 bases to trimming and J lost 1 base, with 8 bases between them. Germline V gene lookup returns CDR1 MGHDK and CDR2 SYGVNS.

This chain uses TRBV6-6 with TRBJ1-1, with D unclear. This CDR3 is built from 11 residues. Trimming shortened V by 5 bases and J by 7 bases, and 8 bases separated the two germline ends. Germline-derived CDR1 and CDR2 are MNHNY and SVGAGI (reference sequence). The CDR3 DNA follows: TGTGCCAGCAGTCCGGTCTTTGAAGCTTTCTTT. It specifies CASSPVFEAFF.

In its sample, this clonotype was seen many times. The chain employs TRBV20-1 and TRBJ2-1; D is undetermined. V lost 5 bases to trimming and J lost 1 base, with 12 bases between them. Germline CDR1 and CDR2: DFQATT and SNEGSKA (reference sequence). The CDR3 length is 14 residues. The CDR3 spells CSAEGKRSYNEQFF. CDR3 coding DNA: TGCAGTGCTGAAGGGAAGAGGTCCTACAATGAGCAGTTCTTC.

This clonotype was observed a few times. The genes are TRBV20-1 and TRBJ2-2; 8 bases line up with TRBD1. The V segment lost 5 bases and the J segment 6 bases; nucleotides outside the gene matches: 2. The germline V gene has CDR1 DFQATT and CDR2 SNEGSKA (reference sequence). The CDR3 spans 12 residues. The CDR3 is CSAPTGAGELFF. For the CDR3, the DNA is TGCAGTGCTCCGACAGGGGCCGGGGAGCTGTTTTTT.

V and J are TRBV7-2 and TRBJ2-7; D not resolved. V gave up 5 bases and J gave up 7 bases, with 15 bases separating them. Per germline, CDR1 SGHTA and CDR2 FQGNSA. The CDR3 sequence is 13 residues long. The CDR3 loop reads CASSPRFDLEQYF. Here the CDR3 DNA reads TGTGCCAGCAGCCCCCGGTTCGACCTGGAGCAGTACTTC.

V usage is TRBV2 and J usage is TRBJ2-7, with no clear D. V was shortened by 6 bases and J by 6 bases, with 12 bases between the two germline ends. The CDR3 is 12 residues long. Germline CDR1 reads SNHLY; CDR2 reads FYNNEI. The CDR3 loop reads CASRMTRIEQYF. The CDR3 coding sequence is TGTGCCAGCAGAATGACTCGGATCGAGCAGTACTTC.

This clonotype has only a few counts. The rearrangement joins TRBV6-2 or TRBV6-3 to TRBJ1-5, with a tentative D call TRBD1 (5 bases). V was cut by 7 bases and J by 3 bases, with 7 bases left in between. The CDR3 sequence is 12 residues long. Germline V gives CDR1 MNHEY, CDR2 SVGEGT. CDR3 region: CASTTDNQPQHF. The CDR3 DNA follows: TGTGCCAGCACGACAGACAATCAGCCCCAGCATTTT.

Regarding this clonotype: Its ends do not fully match the called genes, so a read error is possible. This rearrangement joins TRBV27 to TRBJ2-4; TRBD1 matches 8 bases. Germline CDR1 and CDR2: MNHEY and SMNVEV (reference sequence). The CDR3 runs to 17 residues. The CDR3 nucleotides read TGTGCCAGCAGTTTCAAACCAGGGGGCCTAGCCAAAGACATTCAGTACTTC. Amino acid sequence: CASSFKPGGLAKDIQYF.

The rearrangement uses TRBV20-1 and TRBJ1-1; 10 nucleotides agree with TRBD1. This CDR3 spans 14 amino acids. V shed 6 bases and J 5 bases; nucleotides not matched to a gene: 9. CDR1 and CDR2 from the germline V gene are DFQATT and SNEGSKA (reference sequence). The CDR3 reads CSAKPGTGDTEAFF. In DNA form, the CDR3 reads TGCAGTGCCAAACCCGGGACAGGGGATACTGAAGCTTTCTTT.

This clonotype came up many times. This chain joins TRBV29-1 and TRBJ2-2; D is ambiguous. V lost 1 base, J lost 4 bases, and 1 base lay in between. Germline loops: CDR1 SQVTM, CDR2 ANQGSEA. This CDR3 is 11 amino acids long. The DNA of the CDR3 is TGCAGCGTTGAAGGCACCGGGGAGCTGTTTTTT. Amino acid sequence: CSVEGTGELFF.

This chain connects TRBV6-5 to TRBJ1-2; D remains ambiguous. The V end lost 4 bases, the J end lost 8 bases, and 14 bases lay between the germline ends. The germline V gene encodes CDR1 MNHEY and CDR2 SVGAGI. This CDR3 spans 13 amino acids. CDR3 coding DNA: TGTGCCAGCAGTTTCGGATTAGGCGGGGGCTACACCTTC. Translation: CASSFGLGGGYTF.

V usage is TRBV4-2 and J usage is TRBJ2-1, with 7 bases that match TRBD2. CDR1 and CDR2 from the germline V gene are LGHNA and YNFKEQ. This CDR3 spans 15 amino acids. V shed 3 bases and J 3 bases; nucleotides not matched to a gene: 5. CDR3 protein: CASSQAGVGYNEQFF. CDR3 coding DNA: TGTGCCAGCAGCCAGGCGGGAGTAGGCTACAATGAGCAGTTCTTC.

The rearrangement links TRBV28 to TRBJ1-4; 8 bases are shared with TRBD1. Germline CDR1 is MDHEN and CDR2 is SYDVKM. The CDR3 spans 15 residues. J gave up 10 bases and V 8 bases, and 15 bases lay outside the gene matches. CDR3 protein: CASLFQQDREGKLFF. The CDR3 nucleotides are TGTGCCAGCCTCTTCCAACAGGACAGGGAAGGAAAACTGTTTTTT.

The J gene is TRBJ1-2, the V gene TRBV28; D is unclear. The length of the CDR3 is 15 residues. Trimming shortened V by 3 bases and J by 0 bases, and 11 bases separated the two germline ends. Per germline, CDR1 MDHEN and CDR2 SYDVKM. The CDR3 DNA reads TGTGCCAGCAGTTTTGGCCTCGTATCTAACTATGGCTACACCTTC. As protein: CASSFGLVSNYGYTF.

This clonotype has just a few counts. The chain combines TRBV6-5 with TRBJ1-4, with unresolved D. Trimming removed 5 bases from V and 0 bases from J, with 10 bases in between. This CDR3 is 15 amino acids long. CDR1 and CDR2 from the germline V gene are MNHEY and SVGAGI. The CDR3 region has the DNA TGTGCCAGCAGTACCAGAGGAGCAACTAATGAAAAACTGTTTTTT. Translated, it gives CASSTRGATNEKLFF.

There are many counts of this clonotype. The chain couples TRBV4-1 to TRBJ1-2; 8 nucleotides agree with TRBD1. With V trimmed by 3 bases and J by 8 bases, 14 bases remained unmatched. CDR1 is MGHRA, CDR2 YSYEKL, per germline. This CDR3 is built from 16 residues. CDR3 protein: CASSHEGDRGFNGYTF. The CDR3 DNA follows: TGCGCCAGCAGCCACGAGGGAGACAGGGGATTTAACGGCTACACCTTC.